This section outlines one T cell receptor (beta chain) sequence together with its context. The CDR3 is made up of 13 amino acids. Deletions cut 5 bases from V and 5 bases from J, with 12 bases between. CDR1 and CDR2 (germline): MNHEY, SMNVEV (reference sequence). This specimen comes from a study of CD8 T cells in Susac syndrome. RNA amounts of roughly 0.45 to 1 ug underwent reverse transcription with random hexamers. TCR beta CDR3 was amplified by immunoSEQ covering 54 Vbeta and 13 Jbeta. MiXCR, applied by TCRdb to the immunoSEQ multiplex PCR reads, yields one record per CDR3 protein. The data show 90,000 to 150,000 distinct CDR3 sequences, 94% seen once. CD8+ and CD4+ T cells taken from blood had their TCR beta sequenced. The controls, all healthy donors, were matched for age and sex. TEMRA cells were FACS-enriched and CD8+ and CD4+ T cells negatively isolated.

This rearrangement joins TRBV27 to TRBJ2-5; maybe TRBD2 (5 bases). The specimen was CD4+ T cells from PBMCs. This TCR came from a human donor in good health. CDR3 protein: CASSQRGRETQYF. CDR3 DNA: TGTGCCAGCAGTCAACGAGGGCGGGAGACCCAGTACTTC.